This T cell receptor (beta chain) was identified in a study of T cells after yellow fever vaccination. At the level of the study: Preparation of fractions with low cell numbers was performed using SMART-Seq v4 Ultra Low Input.

This CDR3 has 14 amino acids. The V end was cut by 5 bases, the J end by 4 bases, with 12 bases between. From germline, CDR1 is SEHNR and CDR2 FQNEAQ (reference sequence). Details on this clonotype: Its target is not known.

Findings and limits, study-wide: Post-booster repertoires again held most primary-vaccination clones (about 96% CD4, 75% to 90% CD8). A weaker secondary response peaked on day 5, the primary on day 15.

Generation of TCR cDNA used 5'RACE template switching (which added a universal primer site and UMIs). TCRdb fed the 5' RACE reads into MiXCR, producing one record per CDR3 protein. The sample includes 450,000 to 600,000 distinct CDR3 sequences, around a sixth of them seen just once. Sequenced here: PBMCs, sampled 5 days after the first yellow fever vaccination. This chain uses TRBV7-9 with TRBJ1-5; D possibly corresponds to TRBD1 (5 bases). This sequence originates from a man aged 18 to 29 who received the YFV17D yellow fever vaccine. CDR3 bases: TGTGCCAGCAGCCGGGACGGAGAAAATCAGCCCCAGCATTTT. Amino acid sequence: CASSRDGENQPQHF.